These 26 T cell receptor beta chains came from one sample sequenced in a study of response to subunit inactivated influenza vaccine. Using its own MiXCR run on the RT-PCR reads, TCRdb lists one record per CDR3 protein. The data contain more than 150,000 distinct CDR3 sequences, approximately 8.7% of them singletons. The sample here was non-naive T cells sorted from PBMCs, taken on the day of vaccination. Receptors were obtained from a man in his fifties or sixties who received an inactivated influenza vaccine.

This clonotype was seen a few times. CDR3 protein: CSASDRVNTEAFF. CDR3 DNA sequence: TGCAGTGCTTCGGACAGGGTTAACACTGAAGCTTTCTTT. The rearrangement links TRBV20-1 to TRBJ1-1, with 8 bases that match TRBD1. This CDR3 has 13 residues. Germline CDR1 is DFQATT and CDR2 is SNEGSKA (reference sequence). With V trimmed by 5 bases and J by 2 bases, 4 bases remained unmatched.

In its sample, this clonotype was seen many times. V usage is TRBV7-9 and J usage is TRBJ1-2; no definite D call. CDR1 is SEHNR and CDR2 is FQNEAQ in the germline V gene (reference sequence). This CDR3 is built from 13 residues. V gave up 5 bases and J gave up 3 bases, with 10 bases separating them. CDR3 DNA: TGTGCCAGCAGCGATGGCACTTACTATGGCTACACCTTC. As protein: CASSDGTYYGYTF.

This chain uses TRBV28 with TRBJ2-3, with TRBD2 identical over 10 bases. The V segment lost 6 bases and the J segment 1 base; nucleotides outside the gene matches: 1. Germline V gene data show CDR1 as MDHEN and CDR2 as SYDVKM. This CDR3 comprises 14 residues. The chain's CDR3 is CASRLAGRTDTQYF. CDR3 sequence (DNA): TGTGCCAGCAGACTAGCGGGACGCACAGATACGCAGTATTTT.

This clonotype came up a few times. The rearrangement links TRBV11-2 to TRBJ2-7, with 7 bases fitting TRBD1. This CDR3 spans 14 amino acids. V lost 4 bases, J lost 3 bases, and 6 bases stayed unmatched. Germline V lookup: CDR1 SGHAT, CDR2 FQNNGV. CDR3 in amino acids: CASSSTGSGYEQYF. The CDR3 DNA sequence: TGTGCCAGCAGCTCGACAGGGTCGGGCTACGAGCAGTACTTC.

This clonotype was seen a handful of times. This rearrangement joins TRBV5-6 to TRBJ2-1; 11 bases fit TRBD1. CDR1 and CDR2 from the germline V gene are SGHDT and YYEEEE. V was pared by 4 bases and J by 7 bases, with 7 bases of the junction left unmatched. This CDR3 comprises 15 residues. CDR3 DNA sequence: TGTGCCAGCAGCCTGGGACAGGGGGTTTTGAATGAGCAGTTCTTC. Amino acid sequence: CASSLGQGVLNEQFF.

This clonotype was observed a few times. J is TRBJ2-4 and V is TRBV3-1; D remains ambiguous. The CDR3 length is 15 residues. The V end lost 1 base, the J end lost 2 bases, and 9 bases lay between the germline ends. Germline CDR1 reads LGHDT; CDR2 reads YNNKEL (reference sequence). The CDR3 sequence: CASSQVDTSKNIQYF. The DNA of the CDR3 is TGTGCCAGCAGCCAAGTTGACACATCCAAAAACATTCAGTACTTC.

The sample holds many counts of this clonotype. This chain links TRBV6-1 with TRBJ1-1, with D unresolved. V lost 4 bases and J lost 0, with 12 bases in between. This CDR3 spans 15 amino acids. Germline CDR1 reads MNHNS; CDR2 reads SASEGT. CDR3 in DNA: TGTGCCAGCAGTGGAGGCAATCACTTGAACACTGAAGCTTTCTTT. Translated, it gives CASSGGNHLNTEAFF.

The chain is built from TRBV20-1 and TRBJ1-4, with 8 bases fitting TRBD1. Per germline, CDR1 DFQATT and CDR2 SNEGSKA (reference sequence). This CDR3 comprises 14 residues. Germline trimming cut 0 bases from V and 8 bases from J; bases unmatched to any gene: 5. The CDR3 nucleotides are TGCAGTGCTAGAGAGTTTCAGGGGGCGGAAAAACTGTTTTTT. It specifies CSAREFQGAEKLFF.

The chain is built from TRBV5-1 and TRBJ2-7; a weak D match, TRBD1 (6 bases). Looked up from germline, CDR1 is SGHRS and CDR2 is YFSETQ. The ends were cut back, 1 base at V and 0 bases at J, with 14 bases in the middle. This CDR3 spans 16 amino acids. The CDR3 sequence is CASSLSTGSSSYEQYF. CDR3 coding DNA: TGCGCCAGCAGCTTGAGCACAGGGTCGAGCTCCTACGAGCAGTACTTC.

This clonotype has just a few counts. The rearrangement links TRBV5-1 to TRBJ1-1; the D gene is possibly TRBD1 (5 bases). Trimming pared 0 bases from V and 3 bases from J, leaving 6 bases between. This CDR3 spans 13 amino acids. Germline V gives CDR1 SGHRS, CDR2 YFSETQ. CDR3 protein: CASSLVTDTEAFF. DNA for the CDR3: TGCGCCAGCAGCTTGGTGACAGACACTGAAGCTTTCTTT. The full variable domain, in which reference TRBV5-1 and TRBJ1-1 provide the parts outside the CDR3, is KAGVTQTPRYLIKTRGQQVTLSCSPISGHRSVSWYQQTPGQGLQFLFEYFSETQRNKGNFPGRFSGRQFSNSRSEMNVSTLELGDSALYLCASSLVTDTEAFFGQGTRLTVV.

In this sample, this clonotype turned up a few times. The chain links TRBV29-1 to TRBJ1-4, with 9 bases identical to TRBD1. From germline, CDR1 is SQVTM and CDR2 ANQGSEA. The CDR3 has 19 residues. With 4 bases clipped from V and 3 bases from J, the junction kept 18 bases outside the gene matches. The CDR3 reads CSVGNLVPGQGLSNEKLFF. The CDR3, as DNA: TGCAGCGTTGGGAACTTAGTACCGGGACAGGGATTATCTAATGAAAAACTGTTTTTT.

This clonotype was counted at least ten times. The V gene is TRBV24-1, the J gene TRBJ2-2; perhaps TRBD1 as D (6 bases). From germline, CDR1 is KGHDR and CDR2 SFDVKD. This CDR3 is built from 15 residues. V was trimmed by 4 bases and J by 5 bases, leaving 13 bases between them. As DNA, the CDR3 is TGTGCCACCAGTGAACAACAGGGTAGGACCGGGGAGCTGTTTTTT. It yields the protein CATSEQQGRTGELFF.

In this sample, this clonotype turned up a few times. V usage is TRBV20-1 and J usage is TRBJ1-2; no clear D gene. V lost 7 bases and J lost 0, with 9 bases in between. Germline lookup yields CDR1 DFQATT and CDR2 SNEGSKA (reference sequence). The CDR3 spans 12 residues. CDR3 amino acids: CSGWAPNYGYTF. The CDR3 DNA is TGCAGTGGTTGGGCCCCTAACTATGGCTACACCTTC.

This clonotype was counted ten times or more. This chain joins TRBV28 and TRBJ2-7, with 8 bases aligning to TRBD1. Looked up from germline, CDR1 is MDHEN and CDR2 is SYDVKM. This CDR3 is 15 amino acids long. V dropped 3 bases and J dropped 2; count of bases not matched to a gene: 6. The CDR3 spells CASSLAGTGTYEQYF. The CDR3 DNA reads TGTGCCAGCAGTTTGGCCGGGACAGGAACCTACGAGCAGTACTTC. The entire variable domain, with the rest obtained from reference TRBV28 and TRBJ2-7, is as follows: DVKVTQSSRYLVKRTGEKVFLECVQDMDHENMFWYRQDPGLGLRLIYFSYDVKMKEKGDIPEGYSVSREKKERFSLILESASTNQTSMYLCASSLAGTGTYEQYFGPGTRLTVT.

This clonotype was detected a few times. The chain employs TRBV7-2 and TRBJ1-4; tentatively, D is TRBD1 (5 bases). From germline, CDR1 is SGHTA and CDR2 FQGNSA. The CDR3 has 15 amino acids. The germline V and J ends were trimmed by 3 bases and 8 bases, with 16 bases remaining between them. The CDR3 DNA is TGTGCCAGCAGCTTGGGACCCGGGACCGGGGAAAAACTGTTTTTT. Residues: CASSLGPGTGEKLFF.

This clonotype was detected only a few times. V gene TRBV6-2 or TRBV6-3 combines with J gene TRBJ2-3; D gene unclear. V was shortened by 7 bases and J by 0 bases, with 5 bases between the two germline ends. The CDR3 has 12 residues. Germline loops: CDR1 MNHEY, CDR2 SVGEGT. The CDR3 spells CASKESTDTQYF. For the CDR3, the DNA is TGTGCCAGCAAGGAGAGCACAGATACGCAGTATTTT.

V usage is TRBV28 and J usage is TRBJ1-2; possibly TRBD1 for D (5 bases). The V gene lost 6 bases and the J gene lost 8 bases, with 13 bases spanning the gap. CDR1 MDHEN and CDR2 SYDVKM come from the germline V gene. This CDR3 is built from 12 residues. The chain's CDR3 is CASSDAGIGYTF. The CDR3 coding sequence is TGTGCCAGCAGCGACGCAGGGATCGGCTACACCTTC.

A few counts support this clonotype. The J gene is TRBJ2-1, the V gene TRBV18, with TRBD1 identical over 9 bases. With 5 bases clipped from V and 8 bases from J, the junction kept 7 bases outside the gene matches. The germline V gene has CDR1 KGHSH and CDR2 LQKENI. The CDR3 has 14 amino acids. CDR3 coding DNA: TGTGCCAGCTCAAATACAGGGGGCTCCGATGAGCAGTTCTTC. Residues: CASSNTGGSDEQFF.

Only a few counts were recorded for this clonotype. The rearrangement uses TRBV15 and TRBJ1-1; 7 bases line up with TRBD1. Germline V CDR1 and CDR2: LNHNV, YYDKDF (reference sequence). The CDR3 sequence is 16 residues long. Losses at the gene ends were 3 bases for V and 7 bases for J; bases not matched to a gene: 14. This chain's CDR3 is CATSRDSTGWIGEAFF. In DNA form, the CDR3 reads TGTGCCACCAGCAGGGACTCGACAGGGTGGATCGGTGAAGCTTTCTTT.

In DNA, the CDR3 is TGCAGCGTCACCGAGACAGCTTACCTAGTGGAGCAGTTCTTC. Translation gives CSVTETAYLVEQFF. This rearrangement joins TRBV29-1 to TRBJ2-1, with a tentative D call TRBD1 (5 bases). The germline V gene encodes CDR1 SQVTM and CDR2 ANQGSEA. V was clipped by 6 bases and J by 10 bases, with 22 bases between them. The CDR3 loop spans 14 amino acids.

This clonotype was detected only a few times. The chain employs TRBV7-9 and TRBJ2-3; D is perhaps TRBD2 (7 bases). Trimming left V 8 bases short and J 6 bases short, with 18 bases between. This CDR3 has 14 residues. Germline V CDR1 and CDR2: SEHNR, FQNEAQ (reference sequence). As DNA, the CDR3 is TGTGCCAGCGTGAAGGGGGGGGGAGCGGATACGCAGTATTTT. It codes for CASVKGGGADTQYF.

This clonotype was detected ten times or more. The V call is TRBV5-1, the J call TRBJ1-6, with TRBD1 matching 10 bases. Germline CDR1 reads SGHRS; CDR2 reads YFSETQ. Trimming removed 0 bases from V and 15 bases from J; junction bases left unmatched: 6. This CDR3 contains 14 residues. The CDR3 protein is CASSLAPDRGVLHF. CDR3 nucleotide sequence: TGCGCCAGCAGCTTGGCCCCGGACAGGGGGGTCCTCCACTTT.

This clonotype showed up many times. CDR3 amino acids: CRPTSGGFEDEQFF. For the CDR3, the DNA is TGCAGGCCGACTAGCGGGGGCTTTGAGGATGAGCAGTTCTTC. This chain joins TRBV20-1 and TRBJ2-1, with 12 bases matching TRBD2. The germline V gene has CDR1 DFQATT and CDR2 SNEGSKA (reference sequence). The CDR3 sequence is 14 residues long.

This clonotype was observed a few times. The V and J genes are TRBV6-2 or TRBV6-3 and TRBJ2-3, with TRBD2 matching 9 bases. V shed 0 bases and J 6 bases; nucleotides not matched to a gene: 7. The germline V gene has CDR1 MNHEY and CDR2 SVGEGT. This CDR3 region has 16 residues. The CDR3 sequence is CASSYSGLASVDTQYF. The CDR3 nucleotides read TGTGCCAGCAGTTACTCGGGACTAGCCTCTGTGGATACGCAGTATTTT.

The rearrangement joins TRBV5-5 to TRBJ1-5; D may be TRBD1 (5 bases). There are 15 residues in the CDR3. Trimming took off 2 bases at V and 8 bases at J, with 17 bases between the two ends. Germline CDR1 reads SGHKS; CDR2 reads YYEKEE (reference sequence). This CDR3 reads CASSFSGGQGEPQHF. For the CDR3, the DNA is TGTGCCAGCAGCTTCTCGGGAGGGCAAGGGGAGCCCCAGCATTTT.

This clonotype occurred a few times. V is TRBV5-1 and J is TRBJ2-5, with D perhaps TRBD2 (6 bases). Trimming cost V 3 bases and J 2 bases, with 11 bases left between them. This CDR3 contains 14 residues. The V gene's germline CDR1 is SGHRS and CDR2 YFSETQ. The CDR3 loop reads CASSSGLYQETQYF. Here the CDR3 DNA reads TGCGCCAGCAGCTCGGGACTCTATCAAGAGACCCAGTACTTC. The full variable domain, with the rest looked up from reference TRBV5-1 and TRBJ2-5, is KAGVTQTPRYLIKTRGQQVTLSCSPISGHRSVSWYQQTPGQGLQFLFEYFSETQRNKGNFPGRFSGRQFSNSRSEMNVSTLELGDSALYLCASSSGLYQETQYFGPGTRLLVL.